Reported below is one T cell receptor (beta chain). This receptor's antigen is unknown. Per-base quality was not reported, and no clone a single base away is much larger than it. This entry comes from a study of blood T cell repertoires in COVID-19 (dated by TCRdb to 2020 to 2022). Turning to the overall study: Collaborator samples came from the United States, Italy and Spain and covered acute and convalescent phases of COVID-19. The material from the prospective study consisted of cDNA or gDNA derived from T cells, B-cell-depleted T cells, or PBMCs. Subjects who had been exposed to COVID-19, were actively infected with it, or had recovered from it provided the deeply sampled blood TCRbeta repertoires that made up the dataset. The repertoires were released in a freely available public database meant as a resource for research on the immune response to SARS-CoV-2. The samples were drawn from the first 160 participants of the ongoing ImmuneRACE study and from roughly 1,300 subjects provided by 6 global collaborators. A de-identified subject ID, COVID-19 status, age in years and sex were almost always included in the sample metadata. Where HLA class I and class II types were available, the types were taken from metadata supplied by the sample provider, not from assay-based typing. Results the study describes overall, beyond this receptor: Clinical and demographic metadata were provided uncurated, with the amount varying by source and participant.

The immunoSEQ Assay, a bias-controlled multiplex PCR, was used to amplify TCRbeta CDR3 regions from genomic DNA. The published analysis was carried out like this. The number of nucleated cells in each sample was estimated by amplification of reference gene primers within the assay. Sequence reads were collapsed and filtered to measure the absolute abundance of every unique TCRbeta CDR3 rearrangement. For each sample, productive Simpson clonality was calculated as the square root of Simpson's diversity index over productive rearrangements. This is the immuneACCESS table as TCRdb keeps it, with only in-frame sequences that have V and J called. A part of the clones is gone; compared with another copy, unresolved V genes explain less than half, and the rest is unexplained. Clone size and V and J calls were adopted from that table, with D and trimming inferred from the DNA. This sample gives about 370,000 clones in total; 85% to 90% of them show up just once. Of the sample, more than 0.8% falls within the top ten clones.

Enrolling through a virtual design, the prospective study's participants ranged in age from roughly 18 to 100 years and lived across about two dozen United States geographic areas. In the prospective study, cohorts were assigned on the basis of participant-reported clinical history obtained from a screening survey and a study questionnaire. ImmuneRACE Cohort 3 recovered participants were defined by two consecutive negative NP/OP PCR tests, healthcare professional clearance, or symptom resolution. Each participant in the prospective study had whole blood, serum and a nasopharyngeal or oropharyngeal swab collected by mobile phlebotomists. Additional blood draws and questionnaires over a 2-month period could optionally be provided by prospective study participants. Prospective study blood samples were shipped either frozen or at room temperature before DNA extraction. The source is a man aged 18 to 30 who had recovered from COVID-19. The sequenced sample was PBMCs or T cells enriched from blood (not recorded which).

The DNA reads as follows: TGTGCCAGCAGGGACAGGGGGATTTCTGAAGCTTTCTTT. This gives the protein CASRDRGISEAFF. The sequence is built from TRBV6-5 and TRBJ1-1; 10 central nucleotides agree with TRBD1. Trimming leaves V shorter by 6 bases and J shorter by 6 bases, with the junction holding 4 bases beyond the gene matches. In the germline V gene, CDR1 corresponds to MNHEY and CDR2 to SVGAGI. Reading from cysteine to phenylalanine, the CDR3 counts 13 amino acids. Only CDR3 DNA remains: 39 bases, in frame from the first base.